The 25 T cell receptor beta chains given below trace back to one sample, sequenced in a study of Ad26.COV2.S vaccination and SARS-CoV-2 variants. Treatment described: 15 to 20 received Ad26.COV2.S at low or high dose, single or two shots; roughly five received placebo; per-sample allocation not given. Samples were taken on day 63 after the first vaccine or placebo injection. TCRdb's table, derived via immunoSEQ multiplex PCR, lists solely in-frame clones and lacks some. The sample yields fewer than 300,000 clones, about 89% seen once. Source: peripheral blood, taken in a trial of Ad26.COV2.S vaccine versus placebo. Source of these receptors: a person between 18 and 65 years old who received the Ad26.COV2.S COVID-19 vaccine or a placebo.

This clone was observed once. V usage is TRBV10-2 and J usage is TRBJ1-1; D is uncertain. This CDR3 is built from 12 residues. Trimming took 4 bases from V and 4 from J, leaving 7 bases between them. Germline V gene data show CDR1 as WSHSY and CDR2 as SAAADI. This CDR3 reads CASSGVTTEAFF. CDR3 in DNA: TGCGCCAGCAGTGGGGTAACCACTGAAGCTTTCTTT.

In regard to this clone: The junction and the germline gene differ at one end; a read error may be behind it. The genes are TRBV28 and TRBJ2-7; a weak D match, TRBD2 (5 bases). The CDR3 is made up of 10 amino acids. Germline V gives CDR1 MDHEN, CDR2 SYDVKM. The CDR3 sequence: CASSHTGLNF. The CDR3 region has the DNA TGTGCCAGCAGCCATACCGGACTGAACTTC.

The chain carries TRBV10-3 and TRBJ1-2, with TRBD1 as a possible D gene (5 bases). The germline V gene has CDR1 ENHRY and CDR2 SYGVKD. The length of the CDR3 is 12 residues. With 8 bases removed from V and 8 bases from J, the gap between germline ends came to 15 bases. CDR3 DNA: TGTGCCATCGAGACAGAGACGTGGGGCTACACCTTC. This sequence encodes CAIETETWGYTF.

The chain employs TRBV6-4 and TRBJ1-1; D is unresolved. With 6 bases removed from V and 1 base from J, the gap between germline ends came to 3 bases. The V gene's germline CDR1 is MRHNA and CDR2 SNTAGT. The CDR3 length is 11 residues. The CDR3 protein is CASRTNTEAFF. The CDR3 DNA is TGTGCCAGCAGGACGAACACTGAAGCTTTCTTT.

The CDR3 region has the DNA TGTGCCAGCAGCTCTGGACAGATCTATGGCTACACCTTC. Amino acids: CASSSGQIYGYTF. The rearrangement joins TRBV7-2 to TRBJ1-2; possibly TRBD1 for D (6 bases). From germline, CDR1 is SGHTA and CDR2 FQGNSA. V lost 4 bases, J lost 4 bases, and 10 bases lay in between. The CDR3 loop spans 13 amino acids. Filled out from reference TRBV7-2 and TRBJ1-2, the complete variable domain reads GAGVSQSPSNKVTEKGKDVELRCDPISGHTALYWYRQSLGQGLEFLIYFQGNSAPDKSGLPSDRFSAERTGGSVSTLTIQRTQQEDSAVYLCASSSGQIYGYTFGSGTRLTVV.

This CDR3 reads CASSAFLGDSYNEQFF. Here the CDR3 DNA reads TGCGCCAGCAGCGCATTCTTAGGGGACTCCTACAATGAGCAGTTCTTC. The chain recombines TRBV5-1 with TRBJ2-1; a possible D gene is TRBD1 (5 bases). Germline assignment: CDR1 SGHRS and CDR2 YFSETQ. The CDR3 length is 16 residues. V lost 4 bases and J lost 0, with 14 bases in between.

V gene TRBV6-1 combines with J gene TRBJ2-3, with D unclear. Germline CDR1 and CDR2: MNHNS and SASEGT. The CDR3 covers 16 residues. V lost 2 bases, J lost 4 bases, and 16 bases lay in between. The CDR3 loop is CASSEILTKQADTQYF. CDR3 nucleotide sequence: TGTGCCAGCAGTGAAATACTAACAAAGCAGGCAGATACGCAGTATTTT.

The gene calls are TRBV30 and TRBJ2-4, with 7 positions matching TRBD2. V shed 3 bases, J shed 7 bases, and the junction held 6 bases outside the gene matches. Germline CDR1 is GTSNPN and CDR2 is SVGIG (reference sequence). This CDR3 is 13 amino acids long. The chain's CDR3 is CAWRREGENIQYF. DNA of the CDR3: TGTGCCTGGAGAAGGGAGGGAGAGAACATTCAGTACTTC.

This chain links TRBV24-1 with TRBJ1-2; D remains ambiguous. V dropped 1 base and J dropped 4 bases, with 21 bases sitting between them. CDR3 length: 18 amino acids. CDR1 KGHDR and CDR2 SFDVKD come from the germline V gene. The CDR3: CATSDFVPRAGMSYGYTF. CDR3 in DNA: TGTGCCACCAGTGATTTCGTACCTAGGGCCGGGATGAGCTATGGCTACACCTTC.

The CDR3 DNA reads TGCAGTGCTCCGTCCTACAATGAGCAGTTCTTC. It yields the protein CSAPSYNEQFF. The chain has TRBV20-1 and TRBJ2-1; D gene uncertain. This CDR3 is built from 11 residues. Trimming left V 5 bases short and J 1 base short, with 3 bases between. Germline V gene data show CDR1 as DFQATT and CDR2 as SNEGSKA (reference sequence).

The chain combines TRBV6-5 with TRBJ1-2; D may be TRBD1 (5 bases). Trimming cost V 6 bases and J 9 bases, with 17 bases left between them. This CDR3 contains 13 residues. From germline, CDR1 is MNHEY and CDR2 SVGAGI. The CDR3 spells CASRGQKQESYTF. CDR3 bases: TGTGCCAGCAGGGGCCAGAAACAGGAAAGCTACACCTTC.

A remark on this clone: Other nucleotide sequences in the sample specify the same CDR3. The chain joins TRBV30 to TRBJ1-3; no clear D. Per germline, CDR1 GTSNPN and CDR2 SVGIG (reference sequence). CDR3 size: 13 residues. V was shortened by 2 bases and J by 1 base, with 6 bases between the two germline ends. Here the CDR3 DNA reads TGTGCCTGGAGTTCTGGGTCTGGAAACACCATATATTTT. As protein: CAWSSGSGNTIYF.

This chain links TRBV2 with TRBJ2-1; 7 bases align to TRBD1. The CDR3 totals 12 residues. Germline loops: CDR1 SNHLY, CDR2 FYNNEI. The J segment lost 7 bases and the V segment lost 8 bases, leaving 5 bases of the junction unmatched. CDR3: CASSRRGNEQFF. The CDR3 DNA reads as TGTGCCAGCTCCCGCAGGGGGAATGAGCAGTTCTTC.

The chain has TRBV7-9 and TRBJ2-1; a weak D match, TRBD1 (6 bases). Trimming cost V 7 bases and J 4 bases, with 17 bases left between them. The CDR3 length is 15 residues. Germline assignment: CDR1 SEHNR and CDR2 FQNEAQ (reference sequence). CDR3 nucleotide sequence: TGTGCCAGCACCTCCTGGGGACAAGAGTACAATGAGCAGTTCTTC. Amino acids: CASTSWGQEYNEQFF. The variable domain in full, with the rest retrieved from reference TRBV7-9 and TRBJ2-1, is DTGVSQNPRHKITKRGQNVTFRCDPISEHNRLYWYRQTLGQGPEFLTYFQNEAQLEKSRLLSDRFSAERPKGSFSTLEIQRTEQGDSAMYLCASTSWGQEYNEQFFGPGTRLTVL.

The gene calls are TRBV12-3 or TRBV12-4 and TRBJ2-5; D gene uncertain. Deletions cut 5 bases from V and 9 bases from J, with 16 bases between. This CDR3 contains 13 residues. DNA for the CDR3: TGTGCCAGCAGTCCCCTCGCGCCGGTGGCCCAGTACTTC. Translated: CASSPLAPVAQYF.

In nucleotides, the CDR3 is TGTGCCAGCAGCGAACAGGGGGACTATAATTCACCCCTCCACTTT. This encodes CASSEQGDYNSPLHF. The chain couples TRBV7-2 to TRBJ1-6; 8 nucleotides line up with TRBD1. The length of the CDR3 is 15 residues. V gave up 5 bases and J gave up 3 bases; unmatched junction bases: 3. CDR1 is SGHTA and CDR2 is FQGNSA in the germline V gene.

CDR3 sequence (DNA): TGTGCCAGCAGTTACGACCGCTCTGGAAACACCATATATTTT. Amino acid sequence: CASSYDRSGNTIYF. The chain joins TRBV6-5 to TRBJ1-3; no clear D. This CDR3 contains 14 residues. The germline gives CDR1 MNHEY, CDR2 SVGAGI. V was cut by 2 bases and J by 0 bases, with 5 bases left in between.

The chain carries TRBV5-8 and TRBJ2-7, with TRBD1 matching over 10 bases. With 7 bases clipped from V and 5 bases from J, the junction kept 15 bases outside the gene matches. The CDR3 has 16 amino acids. Germline V gives CDR1 SGHTS, CDR2 YDEGEE. Here the CDR3 DNA reads TGTGCCAGCCGCCCGCGGCGGGGGACAGGGGAAAACGAGCAGTACTTC. It encodes CASRPRRGTGENEQYF.

The CDR3 DNA follows: TGTGCCAGCAGTCCCCTATCCGGGGGCTACGAGCAGTACTTC. Translating gives CASSPLSGGYEQYF. The chain is built from TRBV27 and TRBJ2-7; tentative D call: TRBD2 (6 bases). Trimming stripped 5 bases from V and 3 bases from J, with 14 bases between. CDR3 length: 14 amino acids. The germline V gene encodes CDR1 MNHEY and CDR2 SMNVEV (reference sequence).

This chain links TRBV7-2 with TRBJ1-6; TRBD1 might be the D (6 bases). There are 14 residues in the CDR3. V gave up 5 bases and J gave up 10 bases, with 15 bases separating them. Germline loops: CDR1 SGHTA, CDR2 FQGNSA. This CDR3 reads CASSVDRSGSPLHF. In DNA, the CDR3 is TGTGCCAGCAGCGTTGACAGGAGCGGCTCACCCCTCCACTTT. Full variable domain (rest looked up from reference TRBV7-2 and TRBJ1-6): GAGVSQSPSNKVTEKGKDVELRCDPISGHTALYWYRQSLGQGLEFLIYFQGNSAPDKSGLPSDRFSAERTGGSVSTLTIQRTQQEDSAVYLCASSVDRSGSPLHFGNGTRLTVT.

The chain employs TRBV4-1 and TRBJ1-4; 7 bases line up with TRBD1. CDR1 is MGHRA, CDR2 YSYEKL, per germline. CDR3 length equals 15 residues. The junction had 9 bases not matched to a gene; V was cut back by 3 bases and J by 8 bases. CDR3 region: CASSQAGTVHEKLFF. In nucleotides, the CDR3 is TGCGCCAGCAGCCAGGCCGGGACAGTTCACGAAAAACTGTTTTTT.

The J gene is TRBJ1-2, the V gene TRBV18; D might be TRBD1 (5 bases). Germline lookup yields CDR1 KGHSH and CDR2 LQKENI. CDR3 size: 14 residues. V lost 1 base to trimming and J lost 4 bases, with 10 bases between them. The CDR3 DNA sequence: TGTGCCAGCTCACCACAGGGGAGCAGCTATGGCTACACCTTC. The encoded protein is CASSPQGSSYGYTF. Full variable domain (missing parts from reference TRBV18 and TRBJ1-2): NAGVMQNPRHLVRRRGQEARLRCSPMKGHSHVYWYRQLPEEGLKFMVYLQKENIIDESGMPKERFSAEFPKEGPSILRIQQVVRGDSAAYFCASSPQGSSYGYTFGSGTRLTVV.

This clone has just a few counts. The rearrangement uses TRBV19 and TRBJ2-7; TRBD1 is a possible D gene (5 bases). Germline lookup yields CDR1 LNHDA and CDR2 SQIVND (reference sequence). This CDR3 is built from 11 residues. Trimming shortened V by 1 base and J by 12 bases, and 10 bases separated the two germline ends. CDR3 amino acids: CASSIGTQTYF. CDR3 in DNA: TGTGCCAGTAGTATAGGGACACAAACGTACTTC.

The V and J genes are TRBV4-1 and TRBJ1-1; TRBD1 is a possible D gene (5 bases). This CDR3 is built from 17 residues. The germline gives CDR1 MGHRA, CDR2 YSYEKL. Trimming removed 0 bases at V and 3 bases at J, with 17 bases between. CDR3 region: CASSQDYGTSRYTEAFF. The CDR3 DNA sequence: TGCGCCAGCAGCCAAGATTACGGGACCTCAAGATACACTGAAGCTTTCTTT.

The sample holds one count of this clone. The V and J genes are TRBV11-2 and TRBJ2-7; no clear D. The CDR3 is made up of 15 amino acids. Trimming took off 1 base at V and 0 bases at J, with 10 bases between the two ends. The V gene's germline CDR1 is SGHAT and CDR2 FQNNGV. The CDR3 coding sequence is TGTGCCAGCAGCTTAGGCCGCGGATTCTCCTACGAGCAGTACTTC. The encoded protein is CASSLGRGFSYEQYF.